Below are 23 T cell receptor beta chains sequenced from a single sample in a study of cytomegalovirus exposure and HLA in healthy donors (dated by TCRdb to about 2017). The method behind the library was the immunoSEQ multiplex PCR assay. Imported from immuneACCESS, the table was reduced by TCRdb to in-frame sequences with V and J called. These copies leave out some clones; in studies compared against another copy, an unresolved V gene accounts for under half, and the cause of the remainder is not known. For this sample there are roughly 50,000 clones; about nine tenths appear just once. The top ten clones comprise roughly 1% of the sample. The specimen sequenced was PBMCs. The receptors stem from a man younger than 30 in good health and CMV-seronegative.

CDR3 loop: CAISPGGNEQFF. Written as DNA, the CDR3 is TGTGCCATCAGCCCCGGGGGCAATGAGCAGTTCTTC. The rearrangement joins TRBV10-3 to TRBJ2-1; possible D gene TRBD2, 6 bases. CDR1 and CDR2 from the germline V gene are ENHRY and SYGVKD. This CDR3 is built from 12 residues. The V gene lost 6 bases and the J gene lost 6 bases, with 9 bases spanning the gap.

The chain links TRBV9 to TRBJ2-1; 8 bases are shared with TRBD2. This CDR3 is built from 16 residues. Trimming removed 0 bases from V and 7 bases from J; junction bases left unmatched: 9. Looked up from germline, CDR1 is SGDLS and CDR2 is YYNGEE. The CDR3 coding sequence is TGTGCCAGCAGCGTAGTCGGGGGGGATTTAGGGAATGAGCAGTTCTTC. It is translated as CASSVVGGDLGNEQFF. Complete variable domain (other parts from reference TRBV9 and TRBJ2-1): DSGVTQTPKHLITATGQRVTLRCSPRSGDLSVYWYQQSLDQGLQFLIQYYNGEERAKGNILERFSAQQFPDLHSELNLSSLELGDSALYFCASSVVGGDLGNEQFFGPGTRLTVL.

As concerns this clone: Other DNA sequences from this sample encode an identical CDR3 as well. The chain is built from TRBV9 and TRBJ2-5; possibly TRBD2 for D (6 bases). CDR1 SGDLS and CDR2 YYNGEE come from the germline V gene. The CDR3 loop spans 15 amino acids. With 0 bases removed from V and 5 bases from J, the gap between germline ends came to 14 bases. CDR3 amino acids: CASSVDQGGGETQYF. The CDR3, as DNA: TGTGCCAGCAGCGTAGATCAGGGCGGAGGGGAGACCCAGTACTTC. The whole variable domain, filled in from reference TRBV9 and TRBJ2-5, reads DSGVTQTPKHLITATGQRVTLRCSPRSGDLSVYWYQQSLDQGLQFLIQYYNGEERAKGNILERFSAQQFPDLHSELNLSSLELGDSALYFCASSVDQGGGETQYFGPGTRLLVL.

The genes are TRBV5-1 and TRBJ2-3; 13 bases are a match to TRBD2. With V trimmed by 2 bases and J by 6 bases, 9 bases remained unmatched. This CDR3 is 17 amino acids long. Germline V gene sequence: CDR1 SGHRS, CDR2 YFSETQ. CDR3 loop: CASSFGTSGASSDTQYF. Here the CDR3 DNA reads TGCGCCAGCAGCTTCGGGACTAGCGGGGCGTCTTCGGATACGCAGTATTTT.

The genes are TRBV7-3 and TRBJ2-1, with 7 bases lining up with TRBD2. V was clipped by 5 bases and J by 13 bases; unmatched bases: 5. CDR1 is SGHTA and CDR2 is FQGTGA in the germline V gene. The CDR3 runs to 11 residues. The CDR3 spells CASSLGEGQFF. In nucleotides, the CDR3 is TGTGCCAGCAGCCTAGGGGAGGGCCAGTTCTTC. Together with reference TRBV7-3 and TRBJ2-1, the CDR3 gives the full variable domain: GAGVSQTPSNKVTEKGKYVELRCDPISGHTALYWYRQSLGQGPEFLIYFQGTGAADDSGLPNDRFFAVRPEGSVSTLKIQRTERGDSAVYLCASSLGEGQFFGPGTRLTVL.

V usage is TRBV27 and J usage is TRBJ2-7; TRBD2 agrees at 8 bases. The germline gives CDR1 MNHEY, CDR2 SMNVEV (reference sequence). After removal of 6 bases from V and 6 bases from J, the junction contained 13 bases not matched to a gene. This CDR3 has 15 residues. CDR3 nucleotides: TGTGCCAGCAGCTCACCCAGCGGGAGAGCCGGCGAGCAGTACTTC. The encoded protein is CASSSPSGRAGEQYF.

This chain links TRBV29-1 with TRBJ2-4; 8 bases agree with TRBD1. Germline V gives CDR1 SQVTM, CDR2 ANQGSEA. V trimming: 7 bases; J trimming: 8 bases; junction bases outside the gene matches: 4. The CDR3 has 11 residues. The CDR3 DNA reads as TGCAGCGCCGGACAGGGCCACATTCAGTACTTC. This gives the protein CSAGQGHIQYF.

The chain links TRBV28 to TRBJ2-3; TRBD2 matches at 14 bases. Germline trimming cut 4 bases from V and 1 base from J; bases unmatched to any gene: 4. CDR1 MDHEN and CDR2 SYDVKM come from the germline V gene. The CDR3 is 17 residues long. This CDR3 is CASSWQGLAGGTDTQYF. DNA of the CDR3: TGTGCCAGCAGTTGGCAGGGACTAGCGGGAGGCACAGATACGCAGTATTTT.

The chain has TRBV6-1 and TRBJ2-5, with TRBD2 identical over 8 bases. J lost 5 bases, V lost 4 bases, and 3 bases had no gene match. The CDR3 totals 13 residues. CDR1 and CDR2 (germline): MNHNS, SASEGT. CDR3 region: CASSGLAGETQYF. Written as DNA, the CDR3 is TGTGCCAGCAGTGGTTTAGCGGGGGAGACCCAGTACTTC.

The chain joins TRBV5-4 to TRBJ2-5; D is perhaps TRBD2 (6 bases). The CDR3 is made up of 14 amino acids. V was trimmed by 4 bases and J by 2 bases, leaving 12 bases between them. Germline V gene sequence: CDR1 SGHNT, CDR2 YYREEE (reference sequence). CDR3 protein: CASSRPGTQETQYF. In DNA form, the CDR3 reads TGTGCCAGCAGCCGGCCCGGGACTCAAGAGACCCAGTACTTC.

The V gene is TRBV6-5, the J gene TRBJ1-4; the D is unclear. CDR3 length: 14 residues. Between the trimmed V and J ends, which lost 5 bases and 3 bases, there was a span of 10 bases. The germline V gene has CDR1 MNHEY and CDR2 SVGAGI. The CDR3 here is CASSGGLSNEKLFF. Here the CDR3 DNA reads TGTGCCAGCAGTGGAGGGCTATCTAATGAAAAACTGTTTTTT.

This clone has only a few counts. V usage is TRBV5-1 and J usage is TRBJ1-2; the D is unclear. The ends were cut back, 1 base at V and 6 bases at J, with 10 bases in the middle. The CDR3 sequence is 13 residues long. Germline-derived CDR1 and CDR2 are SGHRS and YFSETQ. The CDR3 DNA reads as TGCGCCAGCAGCTTGATCGTTCCGGATGGCTACACCTTC. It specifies CASSLIVPDGYTF. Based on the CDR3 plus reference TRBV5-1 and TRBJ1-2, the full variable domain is KAGVTQTPRYLIKTRGQQVTLSCSPISGHRSVSWYQQTPGQGLQFLFEYFSETQRNKGNFPGRFSGRQFSNSRSEMNVSTLELGDSALYLCASSLIVPDGYTFGSGTRLTVV.

The CDR3: CASSTTQAAFF. In DNA form, the CDR3 reads TGTGCCAGCAGTACCACCCAGGCTGCTTTCTTT. The chain carries TRBV6-6 and TRBJ1-1; no reliable D call. Trimming pared 5 bases from V and 11 bases from J, leaving 12 bases between. The V gene's germline CDR1 is MNHNY and CDR2 SVGAGI (reference sequence). The CDR3 consists of 11 residues.

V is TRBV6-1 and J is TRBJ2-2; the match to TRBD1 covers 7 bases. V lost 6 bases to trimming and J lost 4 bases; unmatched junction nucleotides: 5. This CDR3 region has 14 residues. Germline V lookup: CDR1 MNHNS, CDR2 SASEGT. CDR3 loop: CASRGPGGTGELFF. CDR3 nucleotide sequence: TGTGCCAGCAGGGGTCCAGGGGGCACCGGGGAGCTGTTTTTT.

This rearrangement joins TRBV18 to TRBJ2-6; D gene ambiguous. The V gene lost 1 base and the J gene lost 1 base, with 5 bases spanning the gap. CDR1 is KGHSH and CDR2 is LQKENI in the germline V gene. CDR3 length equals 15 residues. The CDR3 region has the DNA TGTGCCAGCTCACCACGAGATTCTGGGGCCAACGTCCTGACTTTC. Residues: CASSPRDSGANVLTF. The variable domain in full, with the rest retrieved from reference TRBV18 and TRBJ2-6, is NAGVMQNPRHLVRRRGQEARLRCSPMKGHSHVYWYRQLPEEGLKFMVYLQKENIIDESGMPKERFSAEFPKEGPSILRIQQVVRGDSAAYFCASSPRDSGANVLTFGAGSRLTVL.

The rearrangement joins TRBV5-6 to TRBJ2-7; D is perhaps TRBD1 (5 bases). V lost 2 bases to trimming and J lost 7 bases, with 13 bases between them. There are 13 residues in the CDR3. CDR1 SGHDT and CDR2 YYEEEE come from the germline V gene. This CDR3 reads CASSFSRVREQYF. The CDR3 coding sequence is TGTGCCAGCAGCTTCTCCAGGGTAAGGGAGCAGTACTTC.

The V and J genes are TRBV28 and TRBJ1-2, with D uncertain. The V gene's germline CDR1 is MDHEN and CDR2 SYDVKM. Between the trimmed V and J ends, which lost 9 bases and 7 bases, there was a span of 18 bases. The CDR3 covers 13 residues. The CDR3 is CASKPGDPPGYTF. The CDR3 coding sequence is TGTGCCAGTAAACCGGGAGACCCCCCTGGCTACACCTTC.

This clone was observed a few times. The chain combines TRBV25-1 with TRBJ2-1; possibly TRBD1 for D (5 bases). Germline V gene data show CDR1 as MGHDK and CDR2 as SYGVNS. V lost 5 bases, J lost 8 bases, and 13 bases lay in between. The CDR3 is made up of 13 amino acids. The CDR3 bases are TGTGCCAGCAGTCTCAGGGTTTCGGATGAGCAGTTCTTC. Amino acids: CASSLRVSDEQFF.

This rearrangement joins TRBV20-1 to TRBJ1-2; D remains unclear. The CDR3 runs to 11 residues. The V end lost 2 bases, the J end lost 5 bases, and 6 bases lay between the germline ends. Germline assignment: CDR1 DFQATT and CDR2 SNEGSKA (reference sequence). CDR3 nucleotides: TGCAGTGCTAGATGGCAGTATGGCTACACCTTC. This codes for CSARWQYGYTF.

The CDR3 region is CAWRRAGDADTQYF. Written as DNA, the CDR3 is TGTGCCTGGAGGAGAGCGGGAGACGCAGATACGCAGTATTTT. V gene TRBV30 combines with J gene TRBJ2-3; 8 nucleotides align to TRBD2. The junction had 6 bases not matched to a gene; V was cut back by 3 bases and J by 4 bases. This CDR3 contains 14 residues. The germline V gene encodes CDR1 GTSNPN and CDR2 SVGIG (reference sequence).

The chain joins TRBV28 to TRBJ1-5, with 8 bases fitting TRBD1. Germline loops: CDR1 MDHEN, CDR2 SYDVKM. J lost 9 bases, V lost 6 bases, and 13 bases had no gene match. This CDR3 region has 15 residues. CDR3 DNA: TGTGCCAGCAGCGCTGGACAGGGATTTAGTGGGCCCCAGCATTTT. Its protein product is CASSAGQGFSGPQHF.

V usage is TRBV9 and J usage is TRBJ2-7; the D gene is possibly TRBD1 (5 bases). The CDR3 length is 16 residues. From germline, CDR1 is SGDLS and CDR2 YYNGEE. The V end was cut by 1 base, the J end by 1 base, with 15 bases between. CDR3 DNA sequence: TGTGCCAGCAGCGTACAGGGTCCCACGTGGTCCTACGAGCAGTACTTC. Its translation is CASSVQGPTWSYEQYF.

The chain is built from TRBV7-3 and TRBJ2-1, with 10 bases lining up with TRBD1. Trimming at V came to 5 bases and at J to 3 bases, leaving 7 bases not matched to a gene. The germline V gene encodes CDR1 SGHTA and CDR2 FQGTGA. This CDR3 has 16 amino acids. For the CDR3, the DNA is TGTGCCAGCAGCCCACGGACAGGGGGTATCTACAATGAGCAGTTCTTC. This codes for CASSPRTGGIYNEQFF.